Listed here are 28 T cell receptor beta chains from one sample, sequenced in a study of blood T cell repertoires in COVID-19 (dated by TCRdb to the early 2020s). Libraries were built with the immunoSEQ multiplex PCR assay. Here the immuneACCESS table is served through TCRdb, limited to in-frame sequences with V and J called. Missing clones are a known gap in these copies; in checked studies unresolved V genes cover under half, and the rest lacks a known reason. In all, the sample holds about 170,000 clones, and 80% to 90% of those were seen once. The ten biggest clones cover around 19% of the sample. Sequencing was carried out using peripheral blood. Every receptor here comes from a woman in her 70s who had recovered from COVID-19.

The V call is TRBV2, the J call TRBJ2-5, with 11 bases fitting TRBD2. Trimming at V came to 6 bases and at J to 5 bases, leaving 2 bases not matched to a gene. This CDR3 spans 13 amino acids. Per the germline V gene, CDR1 is SNHLY and CDR2 is FYNNEI. CDR3 loop: CASRGTSGETQYF. CDR3 DNA: TGTGCCAGCAGGGGGACTAGCGGTGAGACCCAGTACTTC.

The rearrangement links TRBV19 to TRBJ1-4; TRBD1 might be the D (6 bases). V was pared by 5 bases and J by 3 bases, with 13 bases between. Germline CDR1 reads LNHDA; CDR2 reads SQIVND (reference sequence). CDR3 length: 15 residues. CDR3: CASSQGRYPNEKLFF. CDR3 bases: TGTGCCAGTAGTCAGGGGCGATACCCTAATGAAAAACTGTTTTTT.

V gene TRBV5-1 combines with J gene TRBJ2-3; possible D gene TRBD1, 5 bases. CDR3 length: 15 residues. The V and J ends lost 0 bases and 1 base respectively, with 9 bases between them. Germline loops: CDR1 SGHRS, CDR2 YFSETQ. CDR3 protein: CASSLGQGRTDTQYF. Here the CDR3 DNA reads TGCGCCAGCAGCTTGGGGCAGGGCCGCACAGATACGCAGTATTTT.

The chain employs TRBV28 and TRBJ1-4, with 9 bases matching TRBD1. The CDR3 loop spans 13 amino acids. Germline CDR1 reads MDHEN; CDR2 reads SYDVKM. V shed 8 bases and J 8 bases; nucleotides not matched to a gene: 6. DNA for the CDR3: TGTGCCAGCGGGACAGGGATAAGCGAAAAACTGTTTTTT. Its protein is CASGTGISEKLFF. Variable domain in full (rest from reference TRBV28 and TRBJ1-4): DVKVTQSSRYLVKRTGEKVFLECVQDMDHENMFWYRQDPGLGLRLIYFSYDVKMKEKGDIPEGYSVSREKKERFSLILESASTNQTSMYLCASGTGISEKLFFGSGTQLSVL.

This chain joins TRBV6-6 and TRBJ2-7; tentatively, D is TRBD2 (7 bases). Deletions cut 4 bases from V and 4 bases from J, with 20 bases between. In germline, CDR1 is MNHNY, CDR2 SVGAGI (reference sequence). The CDR3 consists of 16 residues. CDR3 nucleotides: TGTGCCAGCAGTTCGGCGGGGGCAGGGGCCCAATACGAGCAGTACTTC. Protein: CASSSAGAGAQYEQYF.

This clone was recorded once. The chain links TRBV7-8 to TRBJ2-2; possible D gene TRBD2, 6 bases. The CDR3 totals 16 residues. V was pared by 1 base and J by 4 bases, with 13 bases between. The germline CDR1 and CDR2 sequences are SGHVS and FQNEAQ. DNA for the CDR3: TGTGCCAGCAGCTTAGGTTTCCGGGGGACCACCGGGGAGCTGTTTTTT. Its translation: CASSLGFRGTTGELFF.

The chain recombines TRBV18 with TRBJ2-7; 7 positions agree with TRBD1. The CDR3 spans 16 residues. V gave up 4 bases and J gave up 2 bases; unmatched junction bases: 11. Germline CDR1 reads KGHSH; CDR2 reads LQKENI. The CDR3 loop reads CASSLGTAGSTYEQYF. The CDR3 bases are TGTGCCAGCTCACTCGGGACAGCTGGATCCACCTACGAGCAGTACTTC. Looking up the rest from reference TRBV18 and TRBJ2-7 gives the full variable domain: NAGVMQNPRHLVRRRGQEARLRCSPMKGHSHVYWYRQLPEEGLKFMVYLQKENIIDESGMPKERFSAEFPKEGPSILRIQQVVRGDSAAYFCASSLGTAGSTYEQYFGPGTRLTVT.

J is TRBJ2-3 and V is TRBV4-1; 10 nucleotides line up with TRBD2. V was pared by 0 bases and J by 3 bases, with 9 bases of the junction left unmatched. From germline, CDR1 is MGHRA and CDR2 YSYEKL. The CDR3 consists of 18 residues. The CDR3 DNA sequence: TGCGCCAGCAGCCAAGAATTGAGTAGCGGGAGGTGGACAGATACGCAGTATTTT. It codes for CASSQELSSGRWTDTQYF.

The CDR3 coding sequence is TGTGCCAGCAGCCCCCGGGCAGGGGGCTGGGAGACCCAGTACTTC. Its protein is CASSPRAGGWETQYF. This chain joins TRBV4-2 and TRBJ2-5; 8 nucleotides align to TRBD1. With V trimmed by 4 bases and J by 5 bases, 9 bases remained unmatched. The CDR3 length is 15 residues. Germline CDR1 LGHNA, CDR2 YNFKEQ.

The CDR3 protein is CATSRDDRPNTEAFF. DNA for the CDR3: TGTGCCACCAGCAGAGACGACAGACCGAACACTGAAGCTTTCTTT. The chain combines TRBV15 with TRBJ1-1; tentative D call: TRBD1 (5 bases). Germline V gene lookup returns CDR1 LNHNV and CDR2 YYDKDF (reference sequence). V lost 0 bases to trimming and J lost 1 base, with 9 bases between them. The CDR3 is 15 residues long.

This chain joins TRBV28 and TRBJ1-3; no reliable D call. V lost 6 bases, J lost 4 bases, and 7 bases lay in between. CDR3 length equals 12 residues. Germline V lookup: CDR1 MDHEN, CDR2 SYDVKM. CDR3 DNA: TGTGCCAGCAGCCCCAGAGGAAACACCATATATTTT. Translated: CASSPRGNTIYF. Together with reference TRBV28 and TRBJ1-3, the CDR3 gives the full variable domain: DVKVTQSSRYLVKRTGEKVFLECVQDMDHENMFWYRQDPGLGLRLIYFSYDVKMKEKGDIPEGYSVSREKKERFSLILESASTNQTSMYLCASSPRGNTIYFGEGSWLTVV.

The chain has TRBV30 and TRBJ1-2; weak D call: TRBD1 (5 bases). CDR1 GTSNPN and CDR2 SVGIG come from the germline V gene (reference sequence). This CDR3 contains 13 residues. The V gene lost 0 bases and the J gene lost 4 bases, with 9 bases spanning the gap. Here the CDR3 reads CAWSVGVSYGYTF. DNA for the CDR3: TGTGCCTGGAGTGTAGGGGTTAGCTATGGCTACACCTTC.

J is TRBJ2-7 and V is TRBV4-1, with TRBD1 matching over 10 bases. CDR1 MGHRA and CDR2 YSYEKL come from the germline V gene. V shed 4 bases and J 5 bases; nucleotides not matched to a gene: 8. The CDR3 has 15 residues. The CDR3 nucleotides are TGCGCCAGCAGCCCCTCTCGGGACAGGGGCGACGAGCAGTACTTC. Its translation is CASSPSRDRGDEQYF.

The chain joins TRBV2 to TRBJ1-3; D might be TRBD1 (6 bases). The germline CDR1 and CDR2 sequences are SNHLY and FYNNEI. Trimming shortened V by 6 bases and J by 2 bases, and 11 bases separated the two germline ends. CDR3 length: 14 amino acids. CDR3 in DNA: TGTGCCAGCAGGGGGTCAGGGGCTGGAAACACCATATATTTT. Translation gives CASRGSGAGNTIYF.

The chain is built from TRBV2 and TRBJ2-7; 9 bases are a match to TRBD2. Germline lookup yields CDR1 SNHLY and CDR2 FYNNEI. The CDR3 sequence is 15 residues long. Losses at the gene ends were 8 bases for V and 0 bases for J; bases not matched to a gene: 8. CDR3 nucleotide sequence: TGTGCCAGCGGGGGAGCTAGCGGGGCCTCCTACGAGCAGTACTTC. This gives the protein CASGGASGASYEQYF.

This clone turned up a few times. This chain connects TRBV6-5 to TRBJ2-7; 7 nucleotides line up with TRBD1. This CDR3 is built from 14 residues. With V trimmed by 5 bases and J by 2 bases, 6 bases remained unmatched. Germline loops: CDR1 MNHEY, CDR2 SVGAGI. The CDR3, as DNA: TGTGCCAGCAGTCCCCGACAGGGTGCCTACGAGCAGTACTTC. This sequence encodes CASSPRQGAYEQYF.

The chain recombines TRBV2 with TRBJ2-4; D is possibly TRBD1 (5 bases). V was trimmed by 1 base and J by 1 base, leaving 8 bases between them. The germline V gene has CDR1 SNHLY and CDR2 FYNNEI. CDR3 length: 15 amino acids. CDR3 DNA: TGTGCCAGCAGTGAAGAGGGGCTCGCCAAAAACATTCAGTACTTC. This encodes CASSEEGLAKNIQYF.

This chain connects TRBV25-1 to TRBJ1-1; perhaps TRBD1 as D (5 bases). This CDR3 contains 11 residues. Trimming removed 6 bases from V and 8 bases from J, with 10 bases in between. CDR1 and CDR2 from the germline V gene are MGHDK and SYGVNS. CDR3 region: CASSVQVEAFF. The CDR3 DNA follows: TGTGCCAGCAGCGTACAGGTAGAAGCTTTCTTT.

This clone has a handful of counts. Here the CDR3 reads CASSLSGVNYGYTF. The CDR3 nucleotides read TGTGCCAGCAGTTTGTCCGGGGTGAACTATGGCTACACCTTC. This chain uses TRBV28 with TRBJ1-2, with no clear D. The CDR3 totals 14 residues. Germline CDR1 and CDR2: MDHEN and SYDVKM. Trimming removed 3 bases at V and 2 bases at J, with 10 bases between.

The chain couples TRBV11-2 to TRBJ2-5; TRBD1 is a possible D gene (5 bases). Looked up from germline, CDR1 is SGHAT and CDR2 is FQNNGV. The CDR3 consists of 13 residues. V dropped 5 bases and J dropped 5 bases, with 12 bases sitting between them. The CDR3 DNA sequence: TGTGCCAGCAGCCCCAGGGTGGAGGAGACCCAGTACTTC. Translated: CASSPRVEETQYF.

V usage is TRBV5-1 and J usage is TRBJ2-5; the match to TRBD1 covers 7 bases. The CDR3 contains 15 residues. The germline gives CDR1 SGHRS, CDR2 YFSETQ. Unmatched junction bases numbered 9, after V lost 2 bases and J lost 5 bases. CDR3 protein: CASSLGRGRWETQYF. The CDR3 DNA sequence: TGCGCCAGCAGCTTAGGTAGGGGGCGCTGGGAGACCCAGTACTTC.

The V and J genes are TRBV5-1 and TRBJ1-1; 8 bases fit TRBD1. The germline V gene has CDR1 SGHRS and CDR2 YFSETQ. The CDR3 runs 14 residues. V was clipped by 4 bases and J by 0 bases; unmatched bases: 2. The CDR3 loop reads CASSPDRVNTEAFF. The CDR3 DNA follows: TGCGCCAGCAGCCCGGACAGGGTGAACACTGAAGCTTTCTTT.

The rearrangement uses TRBV19 and TRBJ2-7, with D perhaps TRBD2 (6 bases). Germline lookup yields CDR1 LNHDA and CDR2 SQIVND (reference sequence). The CDR3 length is 15 residues. The germline V and J ends were trimmed by 3 bases and 3 bases, with 15 bases remaining between them. The CDR3 DNA reads TGTGCCAGTAGTATTGGTGGGAGGTTGAACTACGAGCAGTACTTC. The encoded protein is CASSIGGRLNYEQYF.

The chain has TRBV28 and TRBJ1-1, with 7 bases lining up with TRBD1. V was clipped by 5 bases and J by 5 bases; unmatched bases: 2. Germline lookup yields CDR1 MDHEN and CDR2 SYDVKM. The CDR3 is 12 amino acids. The CDR3 DNA follows: TGTGCCAGCAGTCCCAGGGGGACTGAAGCTTTCTTT. Residues: CASSPRGTEAFF. The variable domain in full, with the rest retrieved from reference TRBV28 and TRBJ1-1, is DVKVTQSSRYLVKRTGEKVFLECVQDMDHENMFWYRQDPGLGLRLIYFSYDVKMKEKGDIPEGYSVSREKKERFSLILESASTNQTSMYLCASSPRGTEAFFGQGTRLTVV.

The chain carries TRBV5-1 and TRBJ1-1; D is ambiguous. V was cut by 0 bases and J by 6 bases, with 12 bases left in between. The germline CDR1 and CDR2 sequences are SGHRS and YFSETQ. CDR3 length equals 14 residues. The CDR3, as DNA: TGCGCCAGCAGCTTGGCCGAGGCCGCTCCTGAAGCTTTCTTT. Residues: CASSLAEAAPEAFF.

A word on this clone: The same CDR3 also results from other DNA sequences found in this sample. V and J are TRBV5-1 and TRBJ1-2, with a weak D call TRBD1 (6 bases). The CDR3 totals 14 residues. Per the germline V gene, CDR1 is SGHRS and CDR2 is YFSETQ. V was shortened by 0 bases and J by 4 bases, with 10 bases between the two germline ends. The CDR3 loop reads CASSLGGQGYGYTF. In DNA form, the CDR3 reads TGCGCCAGCAGCTTGGGGGGGCAGGGCTATGGCTACACCTTC.

The chain recombines TRBV5-1 with TRBJ2-7; 10 bases are shared with TRBD2. The V gene's germline CDR1 is SGHRS and CDR2 YFSETQ. With 0 bases clipped from V and 7 bases from J, the junction kept 7 bases outside the gene matches. CDR3 length equals 15 residues. CDR3 protein: CASSLVLAGAGEQYF. The CDR3 bases are TGCGCCAGCAGCTTGGTTCTAGCGGGAGCGGGTGAGCAGTACTTC.

The chain combines TRBV18 with TRBJ2-1; TRBD1 is a possible D gene (6 bases). Trimming took 0 bases from V and 6 from J, leaving 6 bases between them. Germline CDR1 is KGHSH and CDR2 is LQKENI. The CDR3 runs to 13 residues. CDR3 protein: CASSPPGANEQFF. CDR3 sequence (DNA): TGTGCCAGCTCACCACCGGGGGCCAATGAGCAGTTCTTC. Full variable domain (missing parts from reference TRBV18 and TRBJ2-1): NAGVMQNPRHLVRRRGQEARLRCSPMKGHSHVYWYRQLPEEGLKFMVYLQKENIIDESGMPKERFSAEFPKEGPSILRIQQVVRGDSAAYFCASSPPGANEQFFGPGTRLTVL.